The entry below gives a single T cell receptor (beta chain) sequence along with its context. Its specificity is unknown. The CDR3 has 15 amino acids. After removal of 1 base from V and 2 bases from J, the junction contained 5 bases not matched to a gene. From germline, CDR1 is LGHDT and CDR2 YNNKEL (reference sequence). These data are taken from a study of blood T cells in healthy people across ages. Study outcomes and limitations: TCR beta diversity per million T cells fell roughly linearly with age.

A second PCR of roughly 7 to 11 cycles used a sample-barcoded 5' primer and a J-beta primer mix. Every single cDNA molecule received a tag from a template-switch adaptor with 12 random nucleotides. Per-sample output comprised a minimum of 2.5 million paired-end reads containing CDR3. TCRdb redid the calling of the 5' RACE reads with MiXCR, one entry per CDR3 protein. The sample holds roughly 930,000 distinct CDR3 sequences, about 48% seen once. V is TRBV3-1 and J is TRBJ2-7; 7 positions match TRBD2. Source material: blood. This TCR was recovered from a man between 25 and 39 years old in good health. CDR3 in DNA: TGTGCCAGCAGCCAAGGGGTAGCGGGTGCCTACGAGCAGTACTTC. Its protein product is CASSQGVAGAYEQYF.